The 19 T cell receptor beta chains given below trace back to one sample, sequenced in a study of blood T cell repertoires in COVID-19. Produced via immunoSEQ multiplex PCR; TCRdb's table is partial and in-frame only. This table has about 40,000 clones, 70% to 90% appearing once. The specimen was peripheral blood. The receptor source for this set is a human donor in a cohort sampled during active COVID-19.

This clone was detected a few times. V gene TRBV5-1 combines with J gene TRBJ2-2, with D possibly TRBD2 on 6 matching bases. Germline CDR1 SGHRS, CDR2 YFSETQ. The CDR3 spans 15 residues. Trimming removed 2 bases from V and 1 base from J, with 9 bases in between. The CDR3 reads CASSFLARNTGELFF. In nucleotides, the CDR3 is TGCGCCAGCAGCTTTCTAGCGCGGAACACCGGGGAGCTGTTTTTT. The full variable domain, its missing parts supplied by reference TRBV5-1 and TRBJ2-2, is KAGVTQTPRYLIKTRGQQVTLSCSPISGHRSVSWYQQTPGQGLQFLFEYFSETQRNKGNFPGRFSGRQFSNSRSEMNVSTLELGDSALYLCASSFLARNTGELFFGEGSRLTVL.

This clone has only a few counts. The chain recombines TRBV18 with TRBJ1-2; 8 bases match TRBD1. Losses at the gene ends were 5 bases for V and 6 bases for J; bases not matched to a gene: 14. CDR1 and CDR2 from the germline V gene are KGHSH and LQKENI. This CDR3 spans 16 amino acids. The CDR3 DNA sequence: TGTGCCAGCTCATCATCGGCAGGGGGCCGAGGGGATGGCTACACCTTC. Protein product: CASSSSAGGRGDGYTF.

The chain couples TRBV7-6 to TRBJ2-3; D is uncertain. This CDR3 spans 14 amino acids. Germline V lookup: CDR1 SGHVS, CDR2 FNYEAQ. The V end lost 1 base, the J end lost 2 bases, and 7 bases lay between the germline ends. Written as DNA, the CDR3 is TGTGCCAGCAGCTTAGGTGCGATCACAGATACGCAGTATTTT. It encodes CASSLGAITDTQYF.

J is TRBJ2-5 and V is TRBV7-8; TRBD1 agrees at 9 bases. Per the germline V gene, CDR1 is SGHVS and CDR2 is FQNEAQ. This CDR3 has 15 amino acids. V lost 5 bases, J lost 5 bases, and 9 bases stayed unmatched. Here the CDR3 DNA reads TGTGCCAGCAGCGTGCGTAGGACAGGGGTGGAGACCCAGTACTTC. Protein sequence: CASSVRRTGVETQYF.

This chain links TRBV2 with TRBJ1-2; D ambiguous. V was clipped by 6 bases and J by 6 bases, with 20 bases between them. The CDR3 contains 15 residues. The V gene's germline CDR1 is SNHLY and CDR2 FYNNEI. The CDR3 reads CASRDWVTGENGYTF. The CDR3 DNA reads TGTGCCAGCAGGGATTGGGTCACGGGAGAAAATGGCTACACCTTC.

V and J are TRBV9 and TRBJ2-5; 7 nucleotides agree with TRBD1. The CDR3 sequence is 13 residues long. The V and J ends lost 2 bases and 3 bases, in that order; junction bases with no gene match: 1. Germline CDR1 SGDLS, CDR2 YYNGEE. This CDR3 reads CASSVGTEETQYF. The CDR3 region has the DNA TGTGCCAGCAGCGTGGGGACAGAAGAGACCCAGTACTTC.

CDR3 bases: TGTGCCAGCAGTGAAAATGTTGGCAGGGGGAATTCACCCCTCCACTTT. Translated: CASSENVGRGNSPLHF. The V call is TRBV6-1, the J call TRBJ1-6; 7 nucleotides line up with TRBD1. Losses at the gene ends were 2 bases for V and 7 bases for J; bases not matched to a gene: 8. The CDR3 is made up of 16 amino acids. Germline CDR1 reads MNHNS; CDR2 reads SASEGT.

The J gene is TRBJ2-5, the V gene TRBV19, with D perhaps matching TRBD1 (7 bases). The CDR3 runs 13 residues. V was shortened by 4 bases and J by 4 bases, with 10 bases between the two germline ends. Germline CDR1 reads LNHDA; CDR2 reads SQIVND (reference sequence). The CDR3 bases are TGTGCCAGTAGTAACCAGGGGGGAGAGACCCAGTACTTC. Protein sequence: CASSNQGGETQYF. Based on the CDR3 plus reference TRBV19 and TRBJ2-5, the full variable domain is DGGITQSPKYLFRKEGQNVTLSCEQNLNHDAMYWYRQDPGQGLRLIYYSQIVNDFQKGDIAEGYSVSREKKESFPLTVTSAQKNPTAFYLCASSNQGGETQYFGPGTRLLVL.

V is TRBV29-1 and J is TRBJ1-2; D possibly corresponds to TRBD1 (5 bases). Trimming removed 4 bases from V and 4 bases from J, with 10 bases in between. The germline gives CDR1 SQVTM, CDR2 ANQGSEA. The CDR3 covers 12 residues. The CDR3 DNA reads TGCAGCGTTGGAAGGGGCCGCTATGGCTACACCTTC. The encoded protein is CSVGRGRYGYTF. The full variable domain, its missing parts supplied by reference TRBV29-1 and TRBJ1-2, is SAVISQKPSRDICQRGTSLTIQCQVDSQVTMMFWYRQQPGQSLTLIATANQGSEATYESGFVIDKFPISRPNLTFSTLTVSNMSPEDSSIYLCSVGRGRYGYTFGSGTRLTVV.

This chain joins TRBV7-9 and TRBJ1-4; no definite D call. V lost 4 bases and J 1 base, leaving 13 bases between the germline ends. Germline V gene lookup returns CDR1 SEHNR and CDR2 FQNEAQ (reference sequence). The CDR3 has 16 residues. The CDR3, as DNA: TGTGCCAGCAGCTCAGACCCGGGGAGAACTAATGAAAAACTGTTTTTT. Its translation: CASSSDPGRTNEKLFF.

The chain joins TRBV5-4 to TRBJ2-7; 7 bases agree with TRBD1. Germline values: CDR1 SGHNT, CDR2 YYREEE (reference sequence). CDR3 length: 16 amino acids. With 3 bases clipped from V and 2 bases from J, the junction kept 11 bases outside the gene matches. The CDR3 DNA follows: TGTGCCAGCAGCTGGGGTGAGAGACAGGGAACCTACGAGCAGTACTTC. This encodes CASSWGERQGTYEQYF.

The chain has TRBV18 and TRBJ2-2; 8 bases align to TRBD1. This CDR3 has 15 residues. The germline gives CDR1 KGHSH, CDR2 LQKENI. With V trimmed by 4 bases and J by 7 bases, 8 bases remained unmatched. CDR3 bases: TGTGCCAGCTCACGCGACAGGGGTGTAAACGGGGAGCTGTTTTTT. It specifies CASSRDRGVNGELFF.

V and J are TRBV2 and TRBJ1-3, with D perhaps TRBD1 (5 bases). Trimming removed 5 bases from V and 0 bases from J, with 14 bases in between. This CDR3 has 16 residues. The V gene's germline CDR1 is SNHLY and CDR2 FYNNEI. Written as DNA, the CDR3 is TGTGCCAGCAGTCCCACGGGGACTAGCTCTGGAAACACCATATATTTT. This gives the protein CASSPTGTSSGNTIYF.

V is TRBV2 and J is TRBJ1-4; the D gene is possibly TRBD1 (5 bases). CDR1 is SNHLY, CDR2 FYNNEI, per germline. V was clipped by 5 bases and J by 5 bases, with 12 bases between them. The CDR3 consists of 14 residues. In nucleotides, the CDR3 is TGTGCCAGCAGTACGGACGGGGGAAATGAAAAACTGTTTTTT. It encodes CASSTDGGNEKLFF.

This chain joins TRBV10-2 and TRBJ1-3; tentatively, D is TRBD1 (5 bases). Trimming left V 6 bases short and J 3 bases short, with 15 bases between. CDR3 size: 15 residues. Germline CDR1 is WSHSY and CDR2 is SAAADI. The DNA of the CDR3 is TGCGCCAGCAGGGCTGGGGGGGGAAGTGGAAACACCATATATTTT. It translates to CASRAGGGSGNTIYF.

In this sample, this clone turned up once. This sequence joins TRBV5-1 and TRBJ1-2, with 8 bases that match TRBD1. Losses at the gene ends were 4 bases for V and 0 bases for J; bases not matched to a gene: 2. The CDR3 extends over 14 amino acids. Germline CDR1 reads SGHRS; CDR2 reads YFSETQ. The CDR3 region is CASSRGQANYGYTF. The CDR3 coding sequence is TGCGCCAGCAGCCGGGGACAGGCTAACTATGGCTACACCTTC.

CDR3 protein: CASSLTGGPAEKLFF. The CDR3 DNA reads TGTGCCAGCAGCTTAACCGGGGGGCCGGCTGAAAAACTGTTTTTT. V usage is TRBV7-3 and J usage is TRBJ1-4, with a possible D match to TRBD1 (6 bases). Trimming cost V 0 bases and J 7 bases, with 12 bases left between them. This CDR3 is 15 amino acids long. The germline V gene has CDR1 SGHTA and CDR2 FQGTGA.

The chain employs TRBV21-1 and TRBJ2-5; the table's TRBD2 call for D was not verified on the DNA. TRBV21-1 is reported as a pseudogene. This CDR3 is 13 amino acids long. The CDR3 is CTTPGGSGETQYF. DNA of the CDR3: TGTACCACCCCGGGGGGGTCAGGAGAGACCCAGTACTTC.

This clone was recorded only once. The chain links TRBV19 to TRBJ1-1, with D uncertain. This CDR3 spans 13 amino acids. Germline-derived CDR1 and CDR2 are LNHDA and SQIVND (reference sequence). V lost 4 bases to trimming and J lost 1 base, with 7 bases between them. Here the CDR3 DNA reads TGTGCCAGTAGTACCCAGCGGAACACTGAAGCTTTCTTT. Its protein product is CASSTQRNTEAFF. The variable domain in full, completed from reference TRBV19 and TRBJ1-1, reads DGGITQSPKYLFRKEGQNVTLSCEQNLNHDAMYWYRQDPGQGLRLIYYSQIVNDFQKGDIAEGYSVSREKKESFPLTVTSAQKNPTAFYLCASSTQRNTEAFFGQGTRLTVV.